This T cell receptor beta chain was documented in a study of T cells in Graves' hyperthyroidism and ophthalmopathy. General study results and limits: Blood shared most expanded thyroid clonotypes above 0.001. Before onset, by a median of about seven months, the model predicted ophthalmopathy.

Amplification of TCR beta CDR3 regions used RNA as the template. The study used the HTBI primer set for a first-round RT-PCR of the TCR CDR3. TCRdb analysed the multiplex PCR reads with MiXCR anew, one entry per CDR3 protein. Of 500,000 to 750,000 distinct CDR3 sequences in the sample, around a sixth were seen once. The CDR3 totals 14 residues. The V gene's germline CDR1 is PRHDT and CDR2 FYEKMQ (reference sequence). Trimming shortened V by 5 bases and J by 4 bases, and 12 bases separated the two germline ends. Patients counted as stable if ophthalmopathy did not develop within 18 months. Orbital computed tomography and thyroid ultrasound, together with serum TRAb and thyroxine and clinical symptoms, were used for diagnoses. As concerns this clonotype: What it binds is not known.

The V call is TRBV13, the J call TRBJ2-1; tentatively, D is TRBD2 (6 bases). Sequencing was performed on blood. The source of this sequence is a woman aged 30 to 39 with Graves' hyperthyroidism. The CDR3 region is CASSADYLYNEQFF. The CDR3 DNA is TGTGCCAGCAGCGCGGACTATCTTTACAATGAGCAGTTCTTC.